This is a list of T cell receptor beta chains from one sample in a study of blood T cells in healthy people across ages. TCRdb ran MiXCR on the 5' RACE reads and lists one entry per CDR3 protein. Here the sample spans 850,000 to 1,000,000 distinct CDR3 sequences, roughly 43% being singletons. What was sequenced was blood. The source of these receptors is a young man in good health. The conserved cysteine and the conserved F or W are not part of the CDR3 here.

v_call: TRBV2
j_call: TRBJ2-1
cdr3_aa: ASTLDGTLPNEQF

v_call: TRBV5-1
j_call: TRBJ2-1
cdr3_aa: ASSPPGLAGDEQF

v_call: TRBV4-3
j_call: TRBJ2-3
cdr3_aa: ASSQVEATDTQY

v_call: TRBV28
j_call: TRBJ2-4
cdr3_aa: ASSTSPMNIQY

v_call: TRBV27
j_call: TRBJ1-2
cdr3_aa: ASSLIGDPTNYGYT

v_call: TRBV5-6
j_call: TRBJ2-2
cdr3_aa: ASSLRGYVAGELF

v_call: TRBV7-6
j_call: TRBJ1-2
cdr3_aa: ASSLGTGGIQGYT

v_call: TRBV4-2
j_call: TRBJ2-3
cdr3_aa: ASSQESSGRFGGTQY

v_call: TRBV5-1
j_call: TRBJ2-4
cdr3_aa: ASRPVTGARDIQY

v_call: TRBV2
j_call: TRBJ1-2
cdr3_aa: ASRGVSGYT

v_call: TRBV29-1
j_call: TRBJ2-7
cdr3_aa: SARTISYEQY

v_call: TRBV25-1
j_call: TRBJ2-5
cdr3_aa: ASSESQGTGQETQY

v_call: TRBV6-1
j_call: .
cdr3_aa: ASSGTSEDEQY

v_call: TRBV29-1
j_call: TRBJ2-7
cdr3_aa: SVMEADAYEQY

v_call: TRBV9
j_call: TRBJ2-1
cdr3_aa: ASSVGLAGGSYNEQL

v_call: TRBV27
j_call: TRBJ1-5
cdr3_aa: ASSLSRQYSNQPQH

v_call: TRBV5-1
j_call: TRBJ1-1
cdr3_aa: ASSLNGGYGTEAF

v_call: TRBV20-1
j_call: TRBJ2-3
cdr3_aa: SANPGQGAIHTQY

v_call: TRBV10-3
j_call: TRBJ2-1
cdr3_aa: AIAAGLAENEQF

v_call: TRBV13
j_call: TRBJ2-7
cdr3_aa: ASSLSWVKDEQY

v_call: TRBV18
j_call: TRBJ2-2
cdr3_aa: ASSPKAILANTGELF

v_call: TRBV7-9
j_call: TRBJ2-3
cdr3_aa: ASSPGQGRTDTQY

v_call: TRBV3-1
j_call: TRBJ1-1
cdr3_aa: ASSPLGLPGTEAF

v_call: TRBV7-3
j_call: .
cdr3_aa: ASSFLAGYYNEQY

v_call: TRBV10-3
j_call: TRBJ2-1
cdr3_aa: AISGSGKVGNEQF

v_call: TRBV4-3
j_call: TRBJ1-6
cdr3_aa: ASSQELRGTSPLH

v_call: TRBV4-1
j_call: TRBJ2-5
cdr3_aa: ASSQPDRVGETQY

v_call: TRBV11-3
j_call: TRBJ2-1
cdr3_aa: ASSLASAGGPSEQF

v_call: TRBV5-1
j_call: TRBJ1-2
cdr3_aa: ASSSGDRDVYGYT

v_call: TRBV2
j_call: TRBJ2-3
cdr3_aa: ASTDFTDTQY

v_call: TRBV11-1
j_call: TRBJ2-7
cdr3_aa: ASGPASGTVNFYEQY

v_call: TRBV7-3
j_call: TRBJ1-1
cdr3_aa: ASSPHGGNTEAF

v_call: TRBV7-2
j_call: TRBJ2-7
cdr3_aa: ASSLIQGTSYEQY

v_call: TRBV12-3/TRBV12-4
j_call: TRBJ2-3
cdr3_aa: ASRFSTDTQY

v_call: TRBV4-1
j_call: TRBJ2-3
cdr3_aa: ASSQGEGNADTQY

v_call: TRBV12-3/TRBV12-4
j_call: TRBJ2-1
cdr3_aa: ASSVRDYEQF

v_call: TRBV5-1
j_call: TRBJ1-1
cdr3_aa: ASSPLVQSNTEAF

v_call: TRBV28
j_call: TRBJ2-1
cdr3_aa: ASSLGQYEQF

v_call: TRBV3-1
j_call: TRBJ1-1
cdr3_aa: ASSHGLRGQGENTEAF

v_call: TRBV30
j_call: TRBJ2-5
cdr3_aa: AWMISGALQETQY

v_call: TRBV10-3
j_call: TRBJ2-1
cdr3_aa: AISWTSGGKRSYNEQF

v_call: TRBV12-3/TRBV12-4
j_call: TRBJ2-1
cdr3_aa: ASLLAGSYNEQF

v_call: TRBV4-1
j_call: TRBJ2-7
cdr3_aa: ASSQDWGRGPPAYEQY

v_call: TRBV29-1
j_call: TRBJ2-7
cdr3_aa: SVGQQGSPYEQY

v_call: TRBV11-1
j_call: TRBJ2-1
cdr3_aa: ASSLGGTGVHNEQF

v_call: TRBV7-8
j_call: TRBJ2-5
cdr3_aa: ASSLGGGRETQY

v_call: TRBV6-5
j_call: TRBJ2-1
cdr3_aa: ASRKTGPQSYGQF

v_call: TRBV28
j_call: TRBJ2-3
cdr3_aa: ASKGGFGTDTQY

v_call: TRBV13
j_call: TRBJ2-7
cdr3_aa: ASSLFGTSNSYEQY

v_call: TRBV5-6
j_call: TRBJ2-1
cdr3_aa: ASSPLFPDKEQF

v_call: TRBV7-3
j_call: TRBJ2-3
cdr3_aa: ASSLFGISTDTQY

v_call: TRBV14
j_call: TRBJ2-5
cdr3_aa: ASSQGVSLWQY

v_call: TRBV4-1
j_call: TRBJ2-1
cdr3_aa: ASSQGVLAGGYEQF

v_call: TRBV5-1
j_call: TRBJ2-3
cdr3_aa: ASSSDGGSDTQY